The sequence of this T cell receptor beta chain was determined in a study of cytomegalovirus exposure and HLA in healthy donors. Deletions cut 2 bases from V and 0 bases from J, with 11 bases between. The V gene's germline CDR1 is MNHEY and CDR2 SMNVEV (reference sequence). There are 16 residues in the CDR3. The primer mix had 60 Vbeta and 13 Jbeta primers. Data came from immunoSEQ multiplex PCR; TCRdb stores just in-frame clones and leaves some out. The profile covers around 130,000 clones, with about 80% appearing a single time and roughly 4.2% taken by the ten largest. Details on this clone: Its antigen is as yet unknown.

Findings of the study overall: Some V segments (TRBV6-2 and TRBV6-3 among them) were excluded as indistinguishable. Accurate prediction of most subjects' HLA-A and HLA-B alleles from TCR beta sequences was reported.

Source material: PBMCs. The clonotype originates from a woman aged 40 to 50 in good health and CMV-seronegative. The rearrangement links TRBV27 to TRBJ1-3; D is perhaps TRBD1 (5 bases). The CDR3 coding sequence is TGTGCCAGCAGTTTAAGGGGCAGCAGCTCTGGAAACACCATATATTTT. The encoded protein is CASSLRGSSSGNTIYF.